This entry features one TCR beta chain sequence. The data originate from a study of blood T cell repertoires in COVID-19. The overall study: The cDNA or gDNA used as material had been derived from T cells, B-cell-depleted T cells, or PBMCs.

This CDR3 is built from 16 residues. Trimming took 4 bases from V and 0 from J; bases not matched to a gene: 5. The V gene's germline CDR1 is SNHLY and CDR2 FYNNEI. Original methodology: Nucleated cell number was recorded as an estimate derived from reference gene primer amplification. Sequencing was performed with immunoSEQ multiplex PCR; in TCRdb, only in-frame clones are kept and a portion is missing. V, J and clone size reflect that table, while D and trimming were determined from the DNA. The top ten clones hold around 5% of a sample with about 73,000 clones, approximately 82% of them seen once.

The V call is TRBV2, the J call TRBJ2-3; TRBD1 matches at 9 bases. The sample taken for sequencing was peripheral blood. The sequence came from a man in his fifties or sixties with active COVID-19. The CDR3, as DNA: TGTGCCAGCAGTGGACAGGGGGAACGGAGCACAGATACGCAGTATTTT. This sequence encodes CASSGQGERSTDTQYF.